This T cell receptor (beta chain) was found in a study of T cells in women clearing cervical HPV infection. Study information: Blood came at first lesion visit for cases, post-clearance for controls.

The CDR3 extends over 13 amino acids. Germline V gene sequence: CDR1 KGHSH, CDR2 LQKENI. Only in-frame clones appear in the TCRdb table, and some are missing; sequencing was by immunoSEQ multiplex PCR. In total, the table holds over 15,000 clones. With regard to this clone: The CDR3 is cut off 3 residues early in the read; its end comes from the germline J gene.

The sample comprised blood buffy coat. The TCR originated in a woman between 18 and 70 years old with a cervical HPV16 infection that either progressed to CIN3+ or cleared (not recorded which). The chain employs TRBV18 and TRBJ2-4; D perhaps matches TRBD2 (6 bases). CDR3 sequence reads: CASWDSGSYGQYF. The sequenced part of the CDR3 DNA is TGTGCCAGCTGGGACTCTGGGAGCTATGGT.